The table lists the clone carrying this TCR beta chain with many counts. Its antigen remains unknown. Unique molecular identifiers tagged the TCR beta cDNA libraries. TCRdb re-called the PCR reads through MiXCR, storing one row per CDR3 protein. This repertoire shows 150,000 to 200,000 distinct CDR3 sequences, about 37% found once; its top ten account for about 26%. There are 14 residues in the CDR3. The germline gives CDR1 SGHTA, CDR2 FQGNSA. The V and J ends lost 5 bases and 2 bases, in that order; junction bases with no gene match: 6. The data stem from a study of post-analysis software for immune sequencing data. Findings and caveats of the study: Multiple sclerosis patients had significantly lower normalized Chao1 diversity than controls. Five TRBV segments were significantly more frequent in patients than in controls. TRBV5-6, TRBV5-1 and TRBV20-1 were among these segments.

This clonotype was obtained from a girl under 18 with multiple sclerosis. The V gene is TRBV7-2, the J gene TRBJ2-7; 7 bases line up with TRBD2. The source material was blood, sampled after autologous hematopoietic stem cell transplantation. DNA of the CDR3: TGTGCCAGCAGCAGAACTAGCGAGACCTACGAGCAGTACTTC. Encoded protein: CASSRTSETYEQYF.